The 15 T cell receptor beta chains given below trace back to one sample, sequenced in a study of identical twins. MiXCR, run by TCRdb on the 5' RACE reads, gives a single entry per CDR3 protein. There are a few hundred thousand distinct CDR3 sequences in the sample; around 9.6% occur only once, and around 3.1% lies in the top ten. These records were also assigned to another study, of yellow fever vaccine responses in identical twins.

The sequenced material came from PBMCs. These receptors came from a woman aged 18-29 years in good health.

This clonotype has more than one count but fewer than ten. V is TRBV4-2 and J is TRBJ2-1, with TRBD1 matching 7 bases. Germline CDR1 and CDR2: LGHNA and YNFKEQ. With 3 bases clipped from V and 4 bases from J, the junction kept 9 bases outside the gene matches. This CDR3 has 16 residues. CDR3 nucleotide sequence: TGTGCCAGCAGCCATCCGAGACAGGGCCGATACAATGAGCAGTTCTTC. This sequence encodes CASSHPRQGRYNEQFF.

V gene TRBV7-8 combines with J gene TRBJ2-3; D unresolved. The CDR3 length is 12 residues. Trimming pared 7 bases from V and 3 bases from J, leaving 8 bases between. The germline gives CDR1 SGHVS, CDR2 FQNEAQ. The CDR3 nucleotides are TGTGCCAGCATCCTTAGTACAGATACGCAGTATTTT. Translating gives CASILSTDTQYF.

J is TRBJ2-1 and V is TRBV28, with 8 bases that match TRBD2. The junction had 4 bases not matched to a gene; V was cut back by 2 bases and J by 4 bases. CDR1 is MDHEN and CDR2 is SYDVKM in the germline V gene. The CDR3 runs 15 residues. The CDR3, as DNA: TGTGCCAGCAGTTTAGTGACTAGCGTATACAATGAGCAGTTCTTC. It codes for CASSLVTSVYNEQFF.

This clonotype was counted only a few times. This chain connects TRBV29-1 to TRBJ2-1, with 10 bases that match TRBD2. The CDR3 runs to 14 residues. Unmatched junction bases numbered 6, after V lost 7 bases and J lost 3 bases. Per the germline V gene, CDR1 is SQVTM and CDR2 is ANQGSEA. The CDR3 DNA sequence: TGCAGCGGTTTGACTAGCGGGTACTACAATGAGCAGTTCTTC. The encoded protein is CSGLTSGYYNEQFF.

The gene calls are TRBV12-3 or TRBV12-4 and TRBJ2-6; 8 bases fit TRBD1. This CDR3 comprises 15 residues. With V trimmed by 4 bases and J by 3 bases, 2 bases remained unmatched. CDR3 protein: CASSYRGSGANVLTF. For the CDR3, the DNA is TGTGCCAGCAGTTACAGGGGGAGTGGGGCCAACGTCCTGACTTTC.

The CDR3 DNA is TGTGCCATGGGCCCGCCGAGGGACAATGAGCAGTTCTTC. Translating gives CAMGPPRDNEQFF. The chain employs TRBV5-4 and TRBJ2-1, with a possible D match to TRBD2 (5 bases). CDR1 is SGHNT and CDR2 is YYREEE in the germline V gene (reference sequence). The V end lost 9 bases, the J end lost 5 bases, and 15 bases lay between the germline ends. This CDR3 is built from 13 residues.

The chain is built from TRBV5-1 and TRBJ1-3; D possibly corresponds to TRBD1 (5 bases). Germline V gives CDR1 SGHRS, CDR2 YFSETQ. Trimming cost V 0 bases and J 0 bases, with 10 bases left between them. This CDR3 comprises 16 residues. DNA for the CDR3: TGCGCCAGCAGCTTGGGACAGCACGGCTCTGGAAACACCATATATTTT. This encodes CASSLGQHGSGNTIYF.

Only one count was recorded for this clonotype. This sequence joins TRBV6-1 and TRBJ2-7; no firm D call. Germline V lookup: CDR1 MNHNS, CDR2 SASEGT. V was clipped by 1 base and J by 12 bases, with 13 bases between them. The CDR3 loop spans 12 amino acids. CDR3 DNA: TGTGCCAGCAGTGAAGATCGGATCGAGTGGTACTTC. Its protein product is CASSEDRIEWYF.

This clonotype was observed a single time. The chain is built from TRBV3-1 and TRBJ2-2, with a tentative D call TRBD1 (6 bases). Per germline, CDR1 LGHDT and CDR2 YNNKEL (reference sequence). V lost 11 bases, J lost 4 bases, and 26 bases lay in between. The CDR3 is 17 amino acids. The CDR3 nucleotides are TGTGCCTCCTCCCAAGTAGGCCAGGGGATCCCCACCGGGGAGCTGTTTTTT. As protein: CASSQVGQGIPTGELFF.

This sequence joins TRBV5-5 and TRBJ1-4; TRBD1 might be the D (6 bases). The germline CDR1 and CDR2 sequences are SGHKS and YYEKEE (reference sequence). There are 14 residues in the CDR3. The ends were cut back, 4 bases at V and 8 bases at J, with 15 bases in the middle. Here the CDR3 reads CASSPKGRGEKLFF. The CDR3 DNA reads TGTGCCAGCAGCCCGAAGGGCAGGGGAGAAAAACTGTTTTTT.

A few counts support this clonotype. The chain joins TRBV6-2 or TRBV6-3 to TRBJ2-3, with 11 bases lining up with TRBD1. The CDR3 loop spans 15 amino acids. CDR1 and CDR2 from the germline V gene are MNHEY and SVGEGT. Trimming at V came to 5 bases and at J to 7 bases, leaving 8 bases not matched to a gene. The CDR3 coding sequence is TGTGCCAGCAGTCGTGGACAGGGGGCACCGAATACGCAGTATTTT. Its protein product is CASSRGQGAPNTQYF.

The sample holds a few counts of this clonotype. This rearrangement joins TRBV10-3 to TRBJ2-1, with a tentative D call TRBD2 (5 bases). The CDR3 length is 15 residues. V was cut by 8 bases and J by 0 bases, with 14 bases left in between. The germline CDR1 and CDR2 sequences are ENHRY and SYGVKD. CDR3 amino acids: CAISAVGSSYNEQFF. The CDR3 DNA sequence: TGTGCCATCTCGGCGGTAGGGAGCTCCTACAATGAGCAGTTCTTC.

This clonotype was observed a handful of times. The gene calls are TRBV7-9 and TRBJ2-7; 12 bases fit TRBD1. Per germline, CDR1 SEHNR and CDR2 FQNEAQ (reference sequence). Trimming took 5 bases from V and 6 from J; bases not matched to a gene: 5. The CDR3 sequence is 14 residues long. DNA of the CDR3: TGTGCCAGCAGCCCCAGGGACAGGGGGCCCGAGCAGTACTTC. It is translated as CASSPRDRGPEQYF.

CDR3 sequence reads: CASSWGGEGGHNSPLHF. Written as DNA, the CDR3 is TGTGCCAGCAGCTGGGGGGGGGAAGGTGGGCATAATTCACCCCTCCACTTT. The chain joins TRBV7-8 to TRBJ1-6, with a possible D match to TRBD1 (5 bases). CDR1 SGHVS and CDR2 FQNEAQ come from the germline V gene. There are 17 residues in the CDR3. The V and J ends lost 4 bases and 5 bases respectively, with 18 bases between them.

CDR3: CASGASYNEQFF. Written as DNA, the CDR3 is TGTGCCAGCGGGGCCTCCTACAATGAGCAGTTCTTC. The chain combines TRBV7-9 with TRBJ2-1, with D possibly being TRBD1 (5 bases). Germline V gene data show CDR1 as SEHNR and CDR2 as FQNEAQ (reference sequence). The CDR3 loop spans 12 amino acids. Trimming left V 8 bases short and J 0 bases short, with 5 bases between.